The clone carrying this T cell receptor beta chain has ten or more counts. The V end lost 3 bases, the J end lost 5 bases, and 10 bases lay between the germline ends. This CDR3 has 13 residues. Germline V CDR1 and CDR2: MNHNY, SVGAGI (reference sequence). The source of the sample is a study of early T cells in non-severe SARS-CoV-2 infection. Study as a whole: Sequencing of unsorted whole blood was done on bulk RNA, leaving chains unpaired.

TCRdb re-derived calls from the 5' RACE reads in MiXCR, one entry per CDR3 protein. The table lists around 60,000 distinct CDR3 sequences, roughly 18% of them singletons. The material was whole blood, obtained at baseline. The chain couples TRBV6-6 to TRBJ1-2, with D unclear. The clonotype comes from an adult who was a healthcare worker with PCR-confirmed SARS-CoV-2 infection or an uninfected control (not recorded which). CDR3 nucleotide sequence: TGTGCCAGCAGTTATCCCAACAGTTATGGCTACACCTTC. Translation gives CASSYPNSYGYTF.